This entry lists 10 T cell receptor beta chains sequenced from one sample in a study of beta chain features in type 1 diabetes. Sequenced material consisted of expressed TCRB transcripts (all of the isolated RNA was reverse transcribed). TCRdb keeps only in-frame clones here, not all; method: immunoSEQ multiplex PCR. Seen here are almost 350,000 clones, roughly 8% observed once, and the top ten hold 0.44%. What was sequenced was central memory CD4+ T cells from blood. Receptors originate from a woman between 18 and 29 years old in good health.

V gene TRBV5-1 combines with J gene TRBJ2-7; tentatively, D is TRBD2 (6 bases). V lost 0 bases and J lost 0, with 13 bases in between. This CDR3 has 16 residues. Germline V CDR1 and CDR2: SGHRS, YFSETQ. CDR3 sequence (DNA): TGCGCCAGCAGCTTGGAGAGGGCGGGACCCTCCTACGAGCAGTACTTC. This translates into CASSLERAGPSYEQYF.

This clone was found a few times. This chain connects TRBV5-4 to TRBJ1-1; D is unclear. The CDR3 is 12 residues long. Germline V gene data show CDR1 as SGHNT and CDR2 as YYREEE (reference sequence). V lost 3 bases and J lost 5, with 8 bases in between. DNA for the CDR3: TGTGCCAGCAGCTCCTGGACTACTGAAGCTTTCTTT. Residues: CASSSWTTEAFF.

V gene TRBV7-8 combines with J gene TRBJ2-2; tentatively, D is TRBD1 (6 bases). CDR1 is SGHVS and CDR2 is FQNEAQ in the germline V gene. Trimming left V 0 bases short and J 1 base short, with 12 bases between. The CDR3 length is 17 residues. As DNA, the CDR3 is TGTGCCAGCAGCTTAGCGACACAGGGACGGAACACCGGGGAGCTGTTTTTT. Translation: CASSLATQGRNTGELFF.

This clone was observed a handful of times. This chain links TRBV7-9 with TRBJ2-1; TRBD2 matches at 16 bases. CDR3 size: 16 residues. Trimming at V came to 3 bases and at J to 6 bases, leaving 2 bases not matched to a gene. Germline V gene lookup returns CDR1 SEHNR and CDR2 FQNEAQ (reference sequence). The CDR3 reads CASSFGTSGRGNEQFF. Here the CDR3 DNA reads TGTGCCAGCAGCTTTGGGACTAGCGGGAGGGGCAATGAGCAGTTCTTC.

CDR3 region: CASSHTRKPGNTIYF. CDR3 nucleotides: TGTGCCAGCAGTCATACTCGTAAACCTGGAAACACCATATATTTT. J is TRBJ1-3 and V is TRBV6-5; D unresolved. This CDR3 has 15 residues. Germline V gene data show CDR1 as MNHEY and CDR2 as SVGAGI. V gave up 5 bases and J gave up 2 bases, with 13 bases separating them.

J is TRBJ2-1 and V is TRBV14; 10 bases are a match to TRBD2. The germline CDR1 and CDR2 sequences are SGHDN and FVKESK. The J segment lost 6 bases and the V segment lost 2 bases, leaving 4 bases of the junction unmatched. CDR3 length equals 15 residues. The CDR3 region has the DNA TGTGCCAGCAGCCAACTAGCGGGAGAGACCAATGAGCAGTTCTTC. This translates into CASSQLAGETNEQFF.

J is TRBJ1-3 and V is TRBV10-3, with 10 bases lining up with TRBD1. The CDR3 runs to 14 residues. The germline gives CDR1 ENHRY, CDR2 SYGVKD. V lost 6 bases and J lost 2; bases outside the gene matches: 1. The CDR3 sequence: CAISGQGAGNTIYF. The DNA for the CDR3 is TGTGCCATCAGCGGACAGGGGGCTGGAAACACCATATATTTT.

There are a few counts of this clone. This chain joins TRBV9 and TRBJ2-1; D gene ambiguous. Trimming cost V 3 bases and J 2 bases, with 12 bases left between them. The germline gives CDR1 SGDLS, CDR2 YYNGEE. This CDR3 has 15 amino acids. As DNA, the CDR3 is TGTGCCAGCAGCGCCCGATCTCCCCCCTACAATGAGCAGTTCTTC. This codes for CASSARSPPYNEQFF.

The chain links TRBV5-1 to TRBJ2-1; tentatively, D is TRBD1 (5 bases). CDR1 and CDR2 (germline): SGHRS, YFSETQ. V lost 4 bases and J lost 8, with 13 bases in between. This CDR3 is built from 13 residues. The CDR3 DNA reads as TGCGCCAGCAGCAACACAGGCGGCGATGAGCAGTTCTTC. This gives the protein CASSNTGGDEQFF.

This clone was picked up a small number of times. This chain uses TRBV10-3 with TRBJ2-3, with D possibly matching TRBD1 (6 bases). CDR1 and CDR2 from the germline V gene are ENHRY and SYGVKD. CDR3 length equals 15 residues. The V end lost 6 bases, the J end lost 4 bases, and 17 bases lay between the germline ends. The CDR3 here is CAIRRVQGRADTQYF. In DNA form, the CDR3 reads TGTGCCATCAGGCGGGTCCAGGGGCGGGCAGATACGCAGTATTTT.